The 30 T cell receptor beta chains reported below all come from one sample, sequenced in a study of T-cell memory formation after mild COVID-19. TCRdb re-called the 5' RACE reads through MiXCR, storing one row per CDR3 protein. The repertoire includes under 250,000 distinct CDR3 sequences, about 27% of them detected once, and more than 9.5% sits in the top ten. The sequenced sample was PBMCs or a T cell subset sorted from them (not recorded which). The receptors were sampled from an adult woman who had mild COVID-19 (a few samples of this study predate the infection). Cell type and time point are not known.

The rearrangement uses TRBV24-1 and TRBJ2-1; possibly TRBD2 for D (6 bases). The V and J ends lost 5 bases and 6 bases respectively, with 10 bases between them. This CDR3 has 13 residues. CDR1 KGHDR and CDR2 SFDVKD come from the germline V gene. DNA for the CDR3: TGTGCCACCAGTGGTTGGGACTCCAATGAGCAGTTCTTC. Translated: CATSGWDSNEQFF.

V gene TRBV19 combines with J gene TRBJ1-2; 8 bases are a match to TRBD1. CDR1 is LNHDA and CDR2 is SQIVND in the germline V gene (reference sequence). V trimming: 3 bases; J trimming: 4 bases; junction bases outside the gene matches: 4. The CDR3 is 14 residues long. The CDR3 nucleotides read TGTGCCAGTAGTATCGACAGGGGTGTCTATGGCTACACCTTC. It specifies CASSIDRGVYGYTF.

The chain has TRBV4-3 and TRBJ1-1; D possibly corresponds to TRBD1 (6 bases). Per the germline V gene, CDR1 is LGHNA and CDR2 is YSLEER. The CDR3 sequence is 15 residues long. The ends were cut back, 2 bases at V and 0 bases at J, with 10 bases in the middle. As DNA, the CDR3 is TGCGCCAGCAGCCAAAGGGGGATAGTGAACACTGAAGCTTTCTTT. It encodes CASSQRGIVNTEAFF.

The chain uses TRBV6-5 and TRBJ1-2, with 10 positions matching TRBD1. After removal of 4 bases from V and 4 bases from J, the junction contained 0 bases not matched to a gene. CDR3 length: 13 amino acids. Germline-derived CDR1 and CDR2 are MNHEY and SVGAGI. Here the CDR3 DNA reads TGTGCCAGCAGTTGGGACAGGGGCTATGGCTACACCTTC. It is translated as CASSWDRGYGYTF.

The V gene is TRBV7-7, the J gene TRBJ2-7, with D possibly TRBD1 on 6 matching bases. This CDR3 is 15 amino acids long. CDR1 and CDR2 (germline): SSHAT, FNYEAQ (reference sequence). The V gene lost 5 bases and the J gene lost 1 base, with 15 bases spanning the gap. CDR3: CASSPITGLSYEQYF. The CDR3 DNA sequence: TGTGCCAGCAGCCCAATAACAGGGTTATCCTACGAGCAGTACTTC.

The rearrangement links TRBV29-1 to TRBJ2-7, with unresolved D. CDR3 size: 15 residues. Trimming shortened V by 0 bases and J by 2 bases, and 14 bases separated the two germline ends. From germline, CDR1 is SQVTM and CDR2 ANQGSEA. The CDR3 sequence is CSVEDEAAVPYEQYF. CDR3 sequence (DNA): TGCAGCGTTGAAGATGAGGCAGCCGTTCCCTACGAGCAGTACTTC.

This clonotype was recorded only once. The chain employs TRBV7-9 and TRBJ2-7, with TRBD1 identical over 11 bases. The germline CDR1 and CDR2 sequences are SEHNR and FQNEAQ (reference sequence). The J segment lost 4 bases and the V segment lost 5 bases, leaving 7 bases of the junction unmatched. The CDR3 length is 15 residues. As DNA, the CDR3 is TGTGCCAGCAGCCGCTGGACAGGGGGCGGGTACGAGCAGTACTTC. This codes for CASSRWTGGGYEQYF. Full variable domain (outside the CDR3, taken from reference TRBV7-9 and TRBJ2-7): DTGVSQNPRHKITKRGQNVTFRCDPISEHNRLYWYRQTLGQGPEFLTYFQNEAQLEKSRLLSDRFSAERPKGSFSTLEIQRTEQGDSAMYLCASSRWTGGGYEQYFGPGTRLTVT.

The chain recombines TRBV6-2 or TRBV6-3 with TRBJ2-7; TRBD2 agrees at 10 bases. Germline V gene lookup returns CDR1 MNHEY and CDR2 SVGEGT. The CDR3 consists of 15 residues. J lost 2 bases, V lost 7 bases, and 8 bases had no gene match. Written as DNA, the CDR3 is TGTGCCAGCACCCCACGAGCGGGAGGGCCCTACGAGCAGTACTTC. This codes for CASTPRAGGPYEQYF.

This clonotype has more than one count but fewer than ten. The CDR3: CASSEEGLGQMQYF. CDR3 DNA sequence: TGTGCCAGCAGTGAAGAAGGTCTCGGGCAGATGCAGTACTTC. V and J are TRBV25-1 and TRBJ2-7, with no clear D. This CDR3 is 14 amino acids long. The ends were cut back, 2 bases at V and 9 bases at J, with 17 bases in the middle. Germline V CDR1 and CDR2: MGHDK, SYGVNS.

The V gene is TRBV27, the J gene TRBJ2-3, with D unresolved. This CDR3 contains 12 residues. Trimming cost V 8 bases and J 6 bases, with 12 bases left between them. Germline V gene data show CDR1 as MNHEY and CDR2 as SMNVEV (reference sequence). The CDR3, as DNA: TGTGCCAGCGGGGATCTTCGGGATACGCAGTATTTT. Translating gives CASGDLRDTQYF.

This clonotype was seen a single time. The J gene is TRBJ2-3, the V gene TRBV29-1, with TRBD2 matching 12 bases. The CDR3 loop spans 18 amino acids. The germline V gene encodes CDR1 SQVTM and CDR2 ANQGSEA. Trimming cost V 4 bases and J 1 base; bases outside gene matches: 12. CDR3: CSVAASGRARWGTDTQYF. DNA for the CDR3: TGCAGCGTTGCGGCTAGCGGGAGGGCCCGGTGGGGCACAGATACGCAGTATTTT.

The rearrangement links TRBV5-6 to TRBJ2-7, with a weak D call TRBD2 (6 bases). V was pared by 4 bases and J by 2 bases, with 13 bases between. The germline V gene has CDR1 SGHDT and CDR2 YYEEEE. This CDR3 contains 14 residues. CDR3 nucleotide sequence: TGTGCCAGCAGCGCCGGGACTGCGCCCTACGAGCAGTACTTC. Translation: CASSAGTAPYEQYF.

The chain couples TRBV20-1 to TRBJ1-2, with a possible D match to TRBD1 (5 bases). V was shortened by 3 bases and J by 5 bases, with 16 bases between the two germline ends. The CDR3 is 14 residues long. The V gene's germline CDR1 is DFQATT and CDR2 SNEGSKA (reference sequence). DNA for the CDR3: TGCAGTGCTAGTCAGACGGGGGGAGGGTATGGCTACACCTTC. Amino acid sequence: CSASQTGGGYGYTF.

The V and J genes are TRBV6-2 or TRBV6-3 and TRBJ2-3, with D possibly being TRBD2 (6 bases). This CDR3 has 16 residues. V lost 6 bases and J 4 bases, leaving 20 bases between the germline ends. Germline CDR1 is MNHEY and CDR2 is SVGEGT. As DNA, the CDR3 is TGTGCCAGCAGCTATTCTAGCGTGCGTAGCCCAGATACGCAGTATTTT. Encoded protein: CASSYSSVRSPDTQYF.

This clonotype was seen a handful of times. V is TRBV7-8 and J is TRBJ2-5; D gene ambiguous. CDR1 SGHVS and CDR2 FQNEAQ come from the germline V gene. The CDR3 length is 17 residues. V was cut by 1 base and J by 2 bases, with 17 bases left in between. The CDR3 coding sequence is TGTGCCAGCAGCTTAGAGTATGTGGTTAGTACGCAAGAGACCCAGTACTTC. Protein: CASSLEYVVSTQETQYF.

The chain carries TRBV24-1 and TRBJ2-5, with TRBD1 identical over 7 bases. Unmatched junction bases numbered 6, after V lost 2 bases and J lost 7 bases. The CDR3 runs to 14 residues. Germline-derived CDR1 and CDR2 are KGHDR and SFDVKD. Here the CDR3 DNA reads TGTGCCACCAGTGATTGGACAGGAGCCCCGACCCAGTACTTC. Its protein product is CATSDWTGAPTQYF.

The genes are TRBV7-2 and TRBJ1-1, with D unclear. Germline V gene data show CDR1 as SGHTA and CDR2 as FQGNSA. The CDR3 totals 14 residues. Trimming took 5 bases from V and 1 from J, leaving 11 bases between them. The CDR3 sequence is CASSPYTQNTEAFF. In nucleotides, the CDR3 is TGTGCCAGCAGCCCCTATACTCAGAACACTGAAGCTTTCTTT.

The chain is built from TRBV7-2 and TRBJ2-7; D tentatively reads TRBD1 or TRBD2 (5 bases each). Germline CDR1 SGHTA, CDR2 FQGNSA. Trimming took off 9 bases at V and 1 base at J, with 19 bases between the two ends. The CDR3 has 15 amino acids. The CDR3 DNA reads as TGTGCCAGTAGCCCCTCCCTAGCAGGGTCCTACGAGCAGTACTTC. Translated: CASSPSLAGSYEQYF.

The chain carries TRBV5-1 and TRBJ2-5; D may correspond to TRBD1 or TRBD2 (6 bases each). This CDR3 is 14 amino acids long. The germline V and J ends were trimmed by 4 bases and 5 bases, with 15 bases remaining between them. Germline V gene sequence: CDR1 SGHRS, CDR2 YFSETQ. CDR3 in DNA: TGCGCCAGCAGCCCTGGAGGGACAAGGGAGACCCAGTACTTC. As protein: CASSPGGTRETQYF.

The chain combines TRBV6-1 with TRBJ1-2, with 7 bases fitting TRBD1. CDR1 is MNHNS and CDR2 is SASEGT in the germline V gene. This CDR3 contains 14 residues. The V gene end was trimmed by 6 bases and the J gene end by 4 bases; junction bases not matched to a gene: 8. CDR3 DNA sequence: TGTGCCAGCAGGGTACAGGGGCCAGGCTATGGCTACACCTTC. The encoded protein is CASRVQGPGYGYTF.

The V and J genes are TRBV7-9 and TRBJ1-1; 8 bases map to TRBD1. The CDR3 loop spans 15 amino acids. The J segment lost 4 bases and the V segment lost 6 bases, leaving 10 bases of the junction unmatched. Germline lookup yields CDR1 SEHNR and CDR2 FQNEAQ (reference sequence). CDR3: CASSPTGQGSTEAFF. CDR3 nucleotide sequence: TGTGCCAGCAGTCCCACCGGACAGGGAAGCACTGAAGCTTTCTTT.

Only a few counts were recorded for this clonotype. The V gene is TRBV7-2, the J gene TRBJ2-2, with D possibly TRBD1 on 5 matching bases. The V gene lost 5 bases and the J gene lost 0 bases, with 10 bases spanning the gap. The CDR3 has 15 amino acids. CDR1 SGHTA and CDR2 FQGNSA come from the germline V gene. The CDR3, as DNA: TGTGCCAGCAGCCCAGGGAACGCGAACACCGGGGAGCTGTTTTTT. Amino acid sequence: CASSPGNANTGELFF.

There are many counts of this clonotype. The chain combines TRBV7-9 with TRBJ2-1; no reliable D call. The CDR3 totals 10 residues. Trimming pared 4 bases from V and 10 bases from J, leaving 5 bases between. Germline-derived CDR1 and CDR2 are SEHNR and FQNEAQ (reference sequence). Here the CDR3 DNA reads TGTGCCAGCAGCTCAGAGGAGCAGTTCTTC. This translates into CASSSEEQFF.

The CDR3 DNA sequence: TGTGCCAGCAGCCTGAGGACTAACGCCCGCTATGGCTACACCTTC. Translated: CASSLRTNARYGYTF. This chain joins TRBV7-2 and TRBJ1-2; D is ambiguous. Trimming shortened V by 5 bases and J by 4 bases, and 17 bases separated the two germline ends. Germline CDR1 SGHTA, CDR2 FQGNSA. The CDR3 sequence is 15 residues long.

This clonotype was counted a few times. This chain joins TRBV18 and TRBJ2-7; D uncertain. The germline CDR1 and CDR2 sequences are KGHSH and LQKENI. This CDR3 region has 14 residues. V was trimmed by 1 base and J by 1 base, leaving 8 bases between them. CDR3 in amino acids: CASSPQDGSYEQYF. CDR3 in DNA: TGTGCCAGCTCACCACAGGACGGATCCTACGAGCAGTACTTC.

The V gene is TRBV5-5, the J gene TRBJ2-3, with 7 nucleotides matching TRBD1. The germline gives CDR1 SGHKS, CDR2 YYEKEE (reference sequence). V shed 10 bases and J 6 bases; nucleotides not matched to a gene: 8. The CDR3 totals 12 residues. The CDR3: CAWGQGVDTQYF. CDR3 bases: TGTGCCTGGGGCCAGGGGGTTGATACGCAGTATTTT.

The chain is built from TRBV6-5 and TRBJ2-7; D call uncertain. Germline V gives CDR1 MNHEY, CDR2 SVGAGI. CDR3 size: 14 residues. The V end was cut by 5 bases, the J end by 0 bases, with 11 bases between. The CDR3 reads CASSSTATSYEQYF. CDR3 bases: TGTGCCAGCAGTAGTACAGCGACCTCCTACGAGCAGTACTTC.

This clonotype was counted between two and nine times. J is TRBJ2-1 and V is TRBV4-3, with a possible D match to TRBD1 (9 bases). Germline V gene sequence: CDR1 LGHNA, CDR2 YSLEER. CDR3 length equals 15 residues. V was shortened by 3 bases and J by 5 bases, with 14 bases between the two germline ends. CDR3 DNA sequence: TGCGCCAGCAGCCAGGGACAGGGACTAGACAATGAGCAGTTCTTC. Translating gives CASSQGQGLDNEQFF.

This clonotype was observed a single time. The J gene is TRBJ2-2, the V gene TRBV6-1, with D unresolved. Germline loops: CDR1 MNHNS, CDR2 SASEGT. CDR3 size: 15 residues. The germline V and J ends were trimmed by 3 bases and 0 bases, with 8 bases remaining between them. The CDR3: CASSEYSANTGELFF. CDR3 DNA: TGTGCCAGCAGTGAGTACAGCGCGAACACCGGGGAGCTGTTTTTT.

This clonotype appeared a few times. The V gene is TRBV7-2, the J gene TRBJ2-3; 14 bases are shared with TRBD2. Losses at the gene ends were 4 bases for V and 4 bases for J; bases not matched to a gene: 4. CDR3 length: 16 residues. Germline CDR1 reads SGHTA; CDR2 reads FQGNSA. The CDR3 region is CASSSGTSGSSDTQYF. In DNA, the CDR3 is TGTGCCAGCAGCTCGGGGACTAGCGGGAGTTCAGATACGCAGTATTTT.